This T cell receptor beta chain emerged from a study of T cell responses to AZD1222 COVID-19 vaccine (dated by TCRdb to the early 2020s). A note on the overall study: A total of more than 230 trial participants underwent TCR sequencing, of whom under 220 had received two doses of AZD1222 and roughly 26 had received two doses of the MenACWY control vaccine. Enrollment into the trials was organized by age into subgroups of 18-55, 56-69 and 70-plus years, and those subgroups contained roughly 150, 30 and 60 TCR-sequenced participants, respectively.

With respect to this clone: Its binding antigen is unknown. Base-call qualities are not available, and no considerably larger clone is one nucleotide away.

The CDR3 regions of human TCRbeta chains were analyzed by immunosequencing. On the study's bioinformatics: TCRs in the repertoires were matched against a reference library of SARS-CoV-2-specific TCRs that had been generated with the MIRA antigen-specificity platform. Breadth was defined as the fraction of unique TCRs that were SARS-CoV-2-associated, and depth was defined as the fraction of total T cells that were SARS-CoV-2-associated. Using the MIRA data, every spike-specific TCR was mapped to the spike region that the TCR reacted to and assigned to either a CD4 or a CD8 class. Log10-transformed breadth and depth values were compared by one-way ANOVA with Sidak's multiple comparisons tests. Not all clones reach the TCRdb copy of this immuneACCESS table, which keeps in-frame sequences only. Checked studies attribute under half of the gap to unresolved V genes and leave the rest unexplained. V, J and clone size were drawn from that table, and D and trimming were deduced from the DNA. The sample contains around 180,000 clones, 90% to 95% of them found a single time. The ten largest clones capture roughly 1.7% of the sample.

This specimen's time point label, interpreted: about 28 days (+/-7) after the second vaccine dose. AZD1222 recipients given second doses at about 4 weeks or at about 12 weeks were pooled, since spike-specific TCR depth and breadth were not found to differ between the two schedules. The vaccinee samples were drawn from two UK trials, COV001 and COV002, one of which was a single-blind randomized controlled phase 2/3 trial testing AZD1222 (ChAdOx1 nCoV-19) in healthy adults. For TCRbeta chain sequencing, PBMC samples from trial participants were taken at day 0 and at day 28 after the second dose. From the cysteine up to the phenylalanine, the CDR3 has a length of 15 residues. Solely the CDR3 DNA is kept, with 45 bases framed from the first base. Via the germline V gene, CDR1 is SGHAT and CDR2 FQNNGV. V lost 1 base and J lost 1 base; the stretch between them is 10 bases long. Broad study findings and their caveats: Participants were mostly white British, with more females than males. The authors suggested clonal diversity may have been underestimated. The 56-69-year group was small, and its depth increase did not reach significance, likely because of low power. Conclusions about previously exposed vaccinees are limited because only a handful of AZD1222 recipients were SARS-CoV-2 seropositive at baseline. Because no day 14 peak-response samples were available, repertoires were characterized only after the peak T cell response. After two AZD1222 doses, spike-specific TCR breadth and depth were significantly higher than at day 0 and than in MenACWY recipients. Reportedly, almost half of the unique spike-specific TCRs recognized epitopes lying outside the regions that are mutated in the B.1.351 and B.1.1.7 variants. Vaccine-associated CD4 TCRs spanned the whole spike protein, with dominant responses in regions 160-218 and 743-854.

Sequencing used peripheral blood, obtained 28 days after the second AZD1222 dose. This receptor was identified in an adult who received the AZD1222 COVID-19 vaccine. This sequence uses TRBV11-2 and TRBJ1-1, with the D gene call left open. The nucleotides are TGTGCCAGCAGCTTAGGTCCGGGGAAGAACACTGAAGCTTTCTTT. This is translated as CASSLGPGKNTEAFF.